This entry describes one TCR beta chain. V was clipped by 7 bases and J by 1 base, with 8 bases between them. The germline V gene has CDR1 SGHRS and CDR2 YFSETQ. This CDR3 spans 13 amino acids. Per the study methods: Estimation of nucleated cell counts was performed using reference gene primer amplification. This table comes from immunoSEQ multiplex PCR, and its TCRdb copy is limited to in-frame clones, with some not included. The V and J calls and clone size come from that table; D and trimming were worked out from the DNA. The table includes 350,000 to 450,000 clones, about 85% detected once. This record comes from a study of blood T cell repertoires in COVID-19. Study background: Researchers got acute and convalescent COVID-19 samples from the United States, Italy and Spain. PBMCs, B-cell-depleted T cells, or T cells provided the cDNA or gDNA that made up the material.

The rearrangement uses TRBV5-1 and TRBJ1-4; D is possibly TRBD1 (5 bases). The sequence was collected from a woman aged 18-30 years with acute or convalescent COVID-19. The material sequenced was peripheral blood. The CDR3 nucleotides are TGCGCCAGCCGCAGGGAAACTAATGAAAAACTGTTTTTT. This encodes CASRRETNEKLFF.